The T cell receptor (beta chain) described here comes from a study of regulatory T cells in long-lasting Graves disease. Study as a whole: Antithyroid drugs had been taken under 3 months by newly diagnosed Graves' patients.

Arm-PCR of CDR3 regions and iRepertoire HTBI primers were used to build TCR beta libraries. Each CDR3 protein gets one entry after TCRdb re-called the multiplex PCR reads with MiXCR. The sample includes around 500,000 distinct CDR3 sequences, approximately 13% of them seen just once. Time point indicated: newly diagnosed GD, antithyroid drugs for less than 3 months. Making the TCR library involved RNA that had been extracted from PBMCs. Blood from the periphery, about 9 milliliters in all, was drawn into EDTA tubes. The germline V and J ends were trimmed by 7 bases and 2 bases, with 17 bases remaining between them. This CDR3 comprises 15 residues. CDR1 is SNHLY and CDR2 is FYNNEI in the germline V gene. In its sample, this clonotype was seen many times. Its target is unknown. Regarding the study as a whole: The number of shared public clonotypes was higher in persistent patients (approximately 3,000) than new patients (more than 850).

These records were also assigned to another study, of T cells in Graves' hyperthyroidism and ophthalmopathy. From that second work: Using the HTBI primer set, a first-round RT-PCR was run on the TCR CDR3.

Sequencing used peripheral blood mononuclear cells (PBMCs), obtained at new diagnosis, from a patient treated with antithyroid drugs. The V and J genes are TRBV2 and TRBJ2-5, with D possibly matching TRBD2 (6 bases). The origin of this receptor is a man aged 25-45 years with Graves disease. CDR3 coding DNA: TGTGCCAGCAAGCGGTCTGGAGGGTCTCAAGAGACCCAGTACTTC. This codes for CASKRSGGSQETQYF.